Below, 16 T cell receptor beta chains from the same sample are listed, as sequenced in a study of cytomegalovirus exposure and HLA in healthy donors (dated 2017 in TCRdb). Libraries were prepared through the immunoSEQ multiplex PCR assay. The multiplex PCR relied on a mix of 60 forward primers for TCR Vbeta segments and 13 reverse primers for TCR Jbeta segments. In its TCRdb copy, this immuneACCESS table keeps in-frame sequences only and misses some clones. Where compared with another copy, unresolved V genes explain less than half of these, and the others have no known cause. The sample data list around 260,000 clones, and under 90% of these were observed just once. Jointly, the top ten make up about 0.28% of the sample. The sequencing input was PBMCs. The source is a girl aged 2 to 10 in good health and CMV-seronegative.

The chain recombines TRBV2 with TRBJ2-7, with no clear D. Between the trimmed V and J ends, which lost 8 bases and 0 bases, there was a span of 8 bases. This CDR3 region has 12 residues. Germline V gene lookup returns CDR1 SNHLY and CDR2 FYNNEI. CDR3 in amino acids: CASAQSSYEQYF. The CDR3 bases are TGTGCCAGCGCTCAGTCCTCCTACGAGCAGTACTTC. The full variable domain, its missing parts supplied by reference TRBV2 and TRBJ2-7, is EPEVTQTPSHQVTQMGQEVILRCVPISNHLYFYWYRQILGQKVEFLVSFYNNEISEKSEIFDDQFSVERPDGSNFTLKIRSTKLEDSAMYFCASAQSSYEQYFGPGTRLTVT.

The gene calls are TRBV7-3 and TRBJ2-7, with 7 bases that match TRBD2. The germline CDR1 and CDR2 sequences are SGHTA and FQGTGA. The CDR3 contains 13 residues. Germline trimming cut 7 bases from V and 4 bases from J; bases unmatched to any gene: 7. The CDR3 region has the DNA TGTGCCAGCATCGGGGAGGGCGAATACGAGCAGTACTTC. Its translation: CASIGEGEYEQYF.

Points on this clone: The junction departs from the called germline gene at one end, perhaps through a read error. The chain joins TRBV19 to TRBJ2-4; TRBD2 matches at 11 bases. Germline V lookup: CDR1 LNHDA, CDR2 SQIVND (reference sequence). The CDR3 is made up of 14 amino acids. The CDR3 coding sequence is TGTGCCACCACCCCGACCATAGCGGGAGGGCCGGTGCACTTC. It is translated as CATTPTIAGGPVHF.

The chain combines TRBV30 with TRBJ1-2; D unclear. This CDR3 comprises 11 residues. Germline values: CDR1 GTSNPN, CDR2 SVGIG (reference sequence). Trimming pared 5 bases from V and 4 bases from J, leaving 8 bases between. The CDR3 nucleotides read TGTGCCTGGGGACTTCTCTATGGCTACACCTTC. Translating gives CAWGLLYGYTF.

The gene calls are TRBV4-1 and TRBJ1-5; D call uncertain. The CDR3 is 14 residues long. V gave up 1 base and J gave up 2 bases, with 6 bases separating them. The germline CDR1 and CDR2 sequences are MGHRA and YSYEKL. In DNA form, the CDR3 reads TGCGCCAGCAGCCAAGTGGAGGGCAATCAGCCCCAGCATTTT. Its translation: CASSQVEGNQPQHF.

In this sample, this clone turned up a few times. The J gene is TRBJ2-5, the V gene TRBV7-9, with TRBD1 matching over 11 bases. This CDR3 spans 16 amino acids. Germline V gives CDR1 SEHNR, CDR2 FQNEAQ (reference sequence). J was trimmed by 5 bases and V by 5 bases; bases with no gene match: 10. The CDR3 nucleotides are TGTGCCAGCAGCGAACGGGACAGGGGGTCCGGCGAGACCCAGTACTTC. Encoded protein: CASSERDRGSGETQYF.

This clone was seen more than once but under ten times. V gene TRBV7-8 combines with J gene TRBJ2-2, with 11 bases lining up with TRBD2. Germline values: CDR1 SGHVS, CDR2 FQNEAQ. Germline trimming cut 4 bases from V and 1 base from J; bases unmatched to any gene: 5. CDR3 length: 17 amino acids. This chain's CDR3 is CASSYSGTSGNTGELFF. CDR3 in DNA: TGTGCCAGCAGCTATTCCGGGACTAGCGGGAACACCGGGGAGCTGTTTTTT.

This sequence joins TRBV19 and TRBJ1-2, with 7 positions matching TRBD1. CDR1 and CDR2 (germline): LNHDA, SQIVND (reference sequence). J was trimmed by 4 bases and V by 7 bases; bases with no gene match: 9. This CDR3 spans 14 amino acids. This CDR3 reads CASTPTGQSYGYTF. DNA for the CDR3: TGTGCCAGTACGCCGACGGGACAGAGCTATGGCTACACCTTC. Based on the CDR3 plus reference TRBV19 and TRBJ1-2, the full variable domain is DGGITQSPKYLFRKEGQNVTLSCEQNLNHDAMYWYRQDPGQGLRLIYYSQIVNDFQKGDIAEGYSVSREKKESFPLTVTSAQKNPTAFYLCASTPTGQSYGYTFGSGTRLTVV.

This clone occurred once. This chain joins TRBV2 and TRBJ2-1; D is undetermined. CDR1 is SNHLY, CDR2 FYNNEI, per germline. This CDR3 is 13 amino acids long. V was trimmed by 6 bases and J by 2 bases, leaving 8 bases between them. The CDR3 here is CASSDTAYNEQFF. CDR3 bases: TGTGCCAGCAGCGACACGGCCTACAATGAGCAGTTCTTC.

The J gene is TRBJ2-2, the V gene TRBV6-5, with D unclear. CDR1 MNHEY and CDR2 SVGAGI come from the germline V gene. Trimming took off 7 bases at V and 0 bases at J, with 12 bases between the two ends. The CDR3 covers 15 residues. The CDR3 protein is CASTQEGSNTGELFF. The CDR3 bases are TGTGCCAGCACTCAGGAAGGTTCGAACACCGGGGAGCTGTTTTTT.

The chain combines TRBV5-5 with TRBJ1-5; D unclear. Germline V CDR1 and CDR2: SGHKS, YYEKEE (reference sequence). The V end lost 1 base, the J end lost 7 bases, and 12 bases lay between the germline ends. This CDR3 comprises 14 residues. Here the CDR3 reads CASSLNPRGQPQHF. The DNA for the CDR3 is TGTGCCAGCAGCTTGAATCCGCGCGGGCAGCCCCAGCATTTT.

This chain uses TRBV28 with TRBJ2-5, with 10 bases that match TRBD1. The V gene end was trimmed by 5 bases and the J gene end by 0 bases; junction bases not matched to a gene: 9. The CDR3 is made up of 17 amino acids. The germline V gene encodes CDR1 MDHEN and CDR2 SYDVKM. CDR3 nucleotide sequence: TGTGCCAGCAGTCCACCGGGACAGGGGCTTTACCAAGAGACCCAGTACTTC. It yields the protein CASSPPGQGLYQETQYF.

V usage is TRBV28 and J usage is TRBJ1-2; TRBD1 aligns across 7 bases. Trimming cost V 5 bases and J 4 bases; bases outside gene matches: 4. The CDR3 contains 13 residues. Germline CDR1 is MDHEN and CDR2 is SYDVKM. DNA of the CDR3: TGTGCCAGCAGTGGGACAGCAGGCTATGGCTACACCTTC. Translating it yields CASSGTAGYGYTF.

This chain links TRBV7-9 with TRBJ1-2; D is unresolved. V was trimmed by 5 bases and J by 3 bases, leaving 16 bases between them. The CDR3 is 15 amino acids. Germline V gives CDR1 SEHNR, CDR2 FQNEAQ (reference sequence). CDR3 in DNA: TGTGCCAGCAGCCAGTGGGCGGGGTTGGACTATGGCTACACCTTC. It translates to CASSQWAGLDYGYTF.

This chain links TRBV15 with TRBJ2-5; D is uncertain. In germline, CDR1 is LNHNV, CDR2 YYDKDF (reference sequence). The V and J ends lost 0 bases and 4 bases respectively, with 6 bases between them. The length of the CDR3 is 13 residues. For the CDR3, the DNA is TGTGCCACCAGCAGAGATTCGGTAGAGACCCAGTACTTC. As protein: CATSRDSVETQYF.

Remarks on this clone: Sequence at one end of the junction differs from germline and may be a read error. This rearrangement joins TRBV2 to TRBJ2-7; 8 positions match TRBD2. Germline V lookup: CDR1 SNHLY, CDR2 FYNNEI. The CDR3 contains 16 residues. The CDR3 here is CASITESGGPSSEQYF. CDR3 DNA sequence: TGTGCCAGCATCACAGAGAGCGGGGGCCCTTCCTCCGAGCAGTACTTC. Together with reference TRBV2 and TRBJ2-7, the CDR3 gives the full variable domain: EPEVTQTPSHQVTQMGQEVILRCVPISNHLYFYWYRQILGQKVEFLVSFYNNEISEKSEIFDDQFSVERPDGSNFTLKIRSTKLEDSAMYFCASITESGGPSSEQYFGPGTRLTVT.